The rows below give T cell receptor beta chains drawn from one sample of a study of blood T cell repertoires in COVID-19. Only in-frame clones appear in the TCRdb table, and some are missing; sequencing was by immunoSEQ multiplex PCR. The sample has a few hundred thousand clones, more than 85% seen once; the top ten hold under 9.5%. Sample: PBMCs or T cells enriched from blood (not recorded which). Receptor source: a man between 40 and 49 years old who had recovered from COVID-19. The CDR3 runs from the conserved cysteine through the conserved F or W. Fields, in order: V gene, J gene, clone size, D gene, CDR3 protein, CDR3 DNA. The D gene is left open where the match is weak. Size is omitted from some rows. Given values are once, few, many or a class for expanded clones.

>TRBV27|TRBJ2-1|NA|TRBD2
CASKGLAGVLYNEQFF
TGTGCCAGCAAAGGACTAGCGGGAGTCCTGTACAATGAGCAGTTCTTC
>TRBV7-8|TRBJ2-7|few|NA
CASSPEQYEQYF
TGTGCCAGCAGCCCAGAACAATACGAGCAGTACTTC
>TRBV27|TRBJ1-1|NA|TRBD1
CASLRDRGFSNTEAFF
TGTGCCAGCCTCCGGGACAGGGGATTTTCGAACACTGAAGCTTTCTTT
>TRBV27|TRBJ1-2|NA|TRBD1
CASSLAGQGGQYGYTF
TGTGCCAGCAGTTTAGCGGGACAGGGGGGCCAGTATGGCTACACCTTC
>TRBV5-1|TRBJ1-4|NA|TRBD1
CASSSATGVANEKLFF
TGCGCCAGCAGCTCTGCAACAGGGGTTGCTAATGAAAAACTGTTTTTT
>TRBV5-1|TRBJ2-7|NA|NA
CASSPQSGREMWYEQYF
TGCGCCAGCAGCCCTCAATCCGGTCGGGAAATGTGGTACGAGCAGTACTTC
>TRBV7-3|TRBJ2-1|NA|TRBD2
CASSLMPDGGDEQFF
TGTGCCAGCAGCTTAATGCCAGATGGGGGGGATGAGCAGTTCTTC
>TRBV7-2|TRBJ2-5|NA|TRBD2
CASSFSGGGETQYF
TGTGCCAGCAGCTTTAGCGGGGGCGGGGAGACCCAGTACTTC
>TRBV9|TRBJ1-3|NA|TRBD1
CASSVGAGQGSGNTIYF
TGTGCCAGCAGCGTAGGGGCCGGACAGGGGTCGGGAAACACCATATATTTT
>TRBV19|TRBJ1-2|NA|TRBD1
CASSSTGWIYGYTF
TGTGCCAGTAGTTCGACAGGGTGGATCTATGGCTACACCTTC
>TRBV7-9|TRBJ2-2|NA|NA
CASSPDGTGAGELFF
TGTGCCAGCAGCCCCGACGGGACGGGGGCCGGGGAGCTGTTTTTT
>TRBV27|TRBJ2-1|NA|NA
CASSRTRAYEQFF
TGTGCCAGCAGTCGCACTAGGGCCTATGAGCAGTTCTTC
>TRBV2|TRBJ2-1|NA|TRBD2
CASSERTSGGNEQFF
TGTGCCAGCAGTGAGCGGACTAGCGGGGGCAATGAGCAGTTCTTC
>TRBV7-2|TRBJ2-5|NA|NA
CASSLGGDFFGYF
TGTGCCAGCAGCTTAGGGGGGGACTTTTTTGGGTACTTC
>TRBV18|TRBJ1-4|NA|NA
CASSPRRHGTNEKLFF
TGTGCCAGCTCACCACGGCGACACGGAACTAATGAAAAACTGTTTTTT
>TRBV27|TRBJ1-4|NA|NA
CASSSNAGQTNEKLFF
TGTGCCAGCAGTTCCAACGCAGGGCAGACTAATGAAAAACTGTTTTTT
>TRBV5-1|TRBJ1-1|NA|NA
CASSQGPAVNTEAFF
TGCGCCAGCAGCCAAGGACCAGCGGTGAACACTGAAGCTTTCTTT
>TRBV11-2|TRBJ1-4|once|TRBD1
CASSSGRQGAVEKLFF
TGTGCCAGCAGCTCAGGAAGACAGGGGGCGGTTGAAAAACTGTTTTTT
>TRBV7-9|TRBJ1-6|few|NA
CASSPVSSGNSPLHF
TGTGCCAGCAGCCCCGTTTCTTCAGGAAATTCACCCCTCCACTTT
>TRBV2|TRBJ1-1|NA|NA
CASSEIIGDYTEAFF
TGTGCCAGCAGTGAAATTATAGGGGATTACACTGAAGCTTTCTTT
>TRBV6-1|TRBJ1-2|NA|NA
CASSESFTAYGYTF
TGTGCCAGCAGTGAATCTTTTACTGCGTATGGCTACACCTTC
>TRBV3-1/TRBV3-2|TRBJ2-3|once|NA
CASSTRSGGNGHTDTQYF
TGTGCCAGCAGCACCCGGTCTGGAGGGAACGGGCACACAGATACGCAGTATTTT
>TRBV29-1|TRBJ1-2|NA|NA
CSVEGQGDGYTF
TGCAGCGTTGAAGGGCAGGGTGATGGCTACACCTTC
>TRBV5-5|TRBJ1-2|NA|TRBD1
CASSLGDRDRYGYTF
TGTGCCAGCAGCTTGGGTGACAGGGATCGCTATGGCTACACCTTC
>TRBV6-6|TRBJ2-7|NA|NA
CASSSAYEQYF
TGTGCCAGCAGTTCTGCCTACGAGCAGTACTTC
>TRBV10-3|TRBJ1-2|NA|TRBD1
CANNPDRADGYTF
TGTGCCAATAACCCGGACAGGGCTGACGGCTACACCTTC
>TRBV5-1|TRBJ2-3|NA|TRBD1
CASSLGQGALSTDTQYF
TGCGCCAGCAGCTTGGGCCAGGGGGCGCTAAGCACAGATACGCAGTATTTT
>TRBV5-4|TRBJ2-7|few|NA
CASSSRRGVHYEQYF
TGTGCCAGCAGCTCCCGGCGCGGGGTCCACTACGAGCAGTACTTC
>TRBV7-9|TRBJ1-4|NA|TRBD1
CASSSLTGRSEKLFF
TGTGCCAGCAGCTCGTTGACAGGGCGTTCTGAAAAACTGTTTTTT
>TRBV5-1|TRBJ2-3|NA|NA
CASSLYNRPTSTDTQYF
TGCGCCAGCAGCTTGTACAACAGACCTACTAGCACAGATACGCAGTATTTT
>TRBV7-9|TRBJ2-1|NA|TRBD2
CASSQAGGDEQFF
TGTGCCAGCAGCCAAGCGGGAGGGGACGAGCAGTTCTTC
>TRBV15|TRBJ2-2|NA|TRBD1
CATSRGQGVFSGELFF
TGTGCCACCAGCAGAGGTCAGGGGGTGTTCTCCGGGGAGCTGTTTTTT
>TRBV5-1|TRBJ1-1|NA|NA
CASSLNRVDTEAFF
TGCGCCAGCAGCTTGAACAGGGTTGACACTGAAGCTTTCTTT
>TRBV29-1|TRBJ1-1|NA|NA
CSVEPGNTEAFF
TGCAGCGTTGAACCCGGGAACACTGAAGCTTTCTTT
>TRBV2|TRBJ2-1|few|NA
CASSASGSSYNEQFF
TGTGCCAGCAGTGCTTCGGGAAGCTCCTACAATGAGCAGTTCTTC
>TRBV19|TRBJ1-5|NA|NA
CASSIRGYSNQPQHF
TGTGCCAGTAGTATTAGGGGATATAGCAATCAGCCCCAGCATTTT
>TRBV18|TRBJ1-3|NA|NA
CASSPTFQGKGNTIYF
TGTGCCAGCTCACCAACTTTCCAGGGAAAGGGAAACACCATATATTTT
>TRBV6-2/TRBV6-3|TRBJ2-3|NA|NA
CASSYFQDTQYF
TGTGCCAGCAGTTACTTTCAAGATACGCAGTATTTT
>TRBV19|TRBJ1-1|NA|TRBD1
CATQGQPNTEAFF
TGTGCCACCCAGGGACAGCCGAACACTGAAGCTTTCTTT
>TRBV29-1|TRBJ2-7|once|TRBD1
CSVDRGPYEQYF
TGCAGCGTCGACAGGGGGCCGTACGAGCAGTACTTC
>TRBV18|TRBJ2-6|NA|NA
CASSPPGVRALSGANVLTF
TGTGCCAGCTCACCACCCGGCGTCAGGGCCCTCTCTGGGGCCAACGTCCTGACTTTC
>TRBV19|TRBJ1-4|NA|TRBD1
CASMPLDRGTEKLFF
TGTGCCAGTATGCCCCTGGACAGGGGGACCGAAAAACTGTTTTTT
>TRBV4-1|TRBJ2-3|once|TRBD2
CASSPSGGTDTQYF
TGCGCCAGCAGCCCTAGCGGGGGGACAGATACGCAGTATTTT
>TRBV19|TRBJ2-5|NA|TRBD1
CASSMVGQTQETQYF
TGTGCCAGTAGTATGGTGGGACAGACGCAAGAGACCCAGTACTTC
>TRBV27|TRBJ1-4|NA|TRBD1
CASSGQGARGIEKLFF
TGTGCCAGCAGTGGGCAGGGGGCTCGGGGGATCGAAAAACTGTTTTTT
>TRBV15|TRBJ1-5|NA|NA
CATSSNRVRQPQHF
TGTGCCACCAGCAGCAACAGGGTTCGCCAGCCCCAGCATTTT
>TRBV5-4|TRBJ2-3|NA|TRBD2
CASSFSGGTTDTQYF
TGTGCCAGCAGCTTTAGCGGGGGGACCACAGATACGCAGTATTTT
>TRBV19|TRBJ2-5|once|TRBD2
CASSIGTSALETQYF
TGTGCCAGTAGTATTGGGACTAGCGCTTTAGAGACCCAGTACTTC
>TRBV6-5|TRBJ2-7|NA|NA
CASSYSTGDVPYEQYF
TGTGCCAGCAGTTACTCGACGGGGGACGTACCCTACGAGCAGTACTTC
>TRBV5-5|TRBJ1-1|NA|NA
CASSLVVGGTEAFF
TGTGCCAGCAGCTTGGTCGTAGGGGGCACTGAAGCTTTCTTT
>TRBV7-9|TRBJ1-5|NA|NA
CASSTSGSPNQPQHF
TGTGCCAGCAGCACCTCGGGGTCCCCCAATCAGCCCCAGCATTTT
>TRBV7-9|TRBJ2-2|NA|NA
CASSNTGELFF
TGTGCCAGCTCTAACACCGGGGAGCTGTTTTTT
>TRBV7-2|TRBJ2-5|NA|NA
CASSTRQDHRAQYF
TGTGCCAGCAGCACCCGACAGGACCACAGGGCCCAGTACTTC
>TRBV27|TRBJ2-3|NA|NA
CASSLTSWGVWGTDTQYF
TGTGCCAGCAGTTTAACTAGTTGGGGAGTTTGGGGCACAGATACGCAGTATTTT
>TRBV6-8|TRBJ2-1|NA|TRBD2
CASSYGAGGPLGNEQFF
TGTGCCAGCAGTTACGGAGCGGGGGGGCCTTTGGGCAATGAGCAGTTCTTC